This TCR beta chain was found in a study of OX40 agonist ivuxolimab in advanced cancers. About the investigation overall: Ivuxolimab was an agonistic, fully human IgG2 monoclonal antibody directed against OX40 (CD134), a costimulatory receptor. Partial responses were achieved by three dose-escalation patients, of whom one had hepatocellular carcinoma and two had cutaneous melanoma. Intravenous ivuxolimab was administered to patients every 2 weeks at six dose levels: 0.01, 0.1, 0.3, 1.5, 3 and 10 mg/kg. Prior anti-PD-1, anti-PD-L1 or anti-CTLA-4 therapy was permitted, and checkpoint inhibitors had been received by about 44% of dose-escalation patients. Of the 50 or so patients in dose escalation, about 20 had hepatocellular carcinoma, approximately 15 had melanoma, 9 had renal cell carcinoma and 9 had head and neck cancer. The paper reports the monotherapy dose-escalation portion (N of about 47 patients) of the phase I ivuxolimab trial. The purpose of peripheral TCRbeta sequencing was to test whether ivuxolimab changed TCR sequence diversity and led to clonal T-cell expansion. In the dose-escalation cohort, more than 75% of patients were male, and the mean age was approximately 64 years, with a range of about 23 to 85.

Comments on this clone: Its antigen remains unidentified. No clone much larger than this one lies a single base away; base qualities are absent.

Genomic DNA was isolated from the sorted cells so that the TCRbeta CDR3 region could be sequenced. TCRbeta CDR3 regions were sequenced using the immunoSEQ Assay. Here the immuneACCESS table is served through TCRdb, limited to in-frame sequences with V and J called. Missing clones are a known gap in these copies; in checked studies unresolved V genes cover under half, and the rest lacks a known reason. This sample gives nearly 85,000 clones in total; around 86% of them show up just once. The ten largest clones represent approximately 2% of the sample. The trial excluded patients who had a history of autoimmune disease or who were on systemic immunosuppression. Peripheral blood for TCR sequencing was collected from all dose cohorts at baseline, on cycle 4 day 1, and on cycle 7 day 1. The samples were drawn from a first-in-human, open-label, multicenter phase I dose-escalation trial of ivuxolimab. Adults with locally advanced or metastatic melanoma, renal cell, hepatocellular, or head and neck squamous cell carcinoma were enrolled in the trial. Before TCR sequencing, CD4+ and CD8+ T cells were separately sorted from peripheral blood.

Broader findings and caveats from the paper: On average, CD8+ T cells showed more expanded clones than CD4+ T cells after ivuxolimab. At doses from 0.1 to 3.0 mg/kg, clonal expansion was seen in both CD4+ and CD8+ blood T cells between baseline and week 6. Low levels of normalized T-cell clonal expansion were also seen in some patients who did not respond. Antigen specificity was not determined for the clonally expanded peripheral T cells. Partial responders in the 0.1-3.0 mg/kg groups had among the lowest normalized peripheral clonal expansion, especially among CD8+ T cells.

The germline V gene supplies CDR1 SGHTA and CDR2 FQGNSA. Taken from cysteine to phenylalanine, the CDR3 has 12 residues. The retained sequence is limited to the CDR3, 36 bases, with the frame set at the first base. Relative to germline, V is missing 7 bases and J is missing 1 base, with 0 bases of the junction outside any gene match. This sample comprised CD4+ or CD8+ T cells sorted from blood, obtained in a trial of the OX40 agonist ivuxolimab. The V and J segments used are TRBV7-2 and TRBJ2-7; 8 bases in the junction line up with TRBD2. The sequence was obtained from an adult with an advanced solid tumor such as melanoma, head and neck, liver or kidney cancer. CDR3 reads: CASTGGSYEQYF. The DNA reads as follows: TGTGCCAGCACGGGGGGGTCCTACGAGCAGTACTTC.